This T cell receptor (beta chain) was retrieved from a study of T cell responses to AZD1222 COVID-19 vaccine (dated by TCRdb to the early 2020s). In terms of the full investigation: AZD1222 recipients with second doses at about 4 weeks or about 12 weeks were pooled, because spike-specific TCR depth and breadth did not differ between schedules. Trial participants were enrolled into age subgroups of 18-55, 56-69 and 70-plus years, which contained roughly 140, 27 and 60 TCR-sequenced participants, respectively. A total of 233 trial participants underwent TCR sequencing, of whom 207 received two doses of AZD1222 and some 26 received two doses of the MenACWY control vaccine. What the authors observed across the whole study: Conclusions about previously exposed vaccinees are limited, since just five to seven AZD1222 recipients were seropositive for SARS-CoV-2 at baseline. Because no day 14 peak-response samples were available, the repertoires could be characterized only after the peak T cell response. Vaccine-associated CD4 TCRs spanned the whole spike protein, with dominant responses in regions 160-218 and 743-854. Reportedly, almost half of the unique spike-specific TCRs recognized epitopes lying outside the regions that are mutated in the B.1.351 and B.1.1.7 variants. Spike-specific TCR breadth and depth rose significantly after two AZD1222 doses compared with day 0 and with MenACWY recipients. Most participants were white British and females outnumbered males, and the authors suggested that clonal diversity may have been underestimated. The 56-69-year group was small, and its depth increase did not reach significance, likely because of low power.

Interpreted using the paper, the time point label stands for: baseline before first vaccination. Vaccinee samples came from UK trials COV001 and COV002, including a single-blind randomized controlled phase 2/3 trial of AZD1222 (ChAdOx1 nCoV-19) in healthy adults. For TCRbeta chain sequencing, PBMC samples from trial participants were taken at day 0 and at day 28 after the second dose. The CDR3 contains 15 residues, cysteine and phenylalanine counted. Just the 45-base CDR3 DNA is kept, in frame starting at base 1. Cut back by 7 bases and 5 bases, the V and J ends lie 20 bases apart. As encoded in the germline V gene (reference sequence), CDR1 is SEHNR while CDR2 is FQNEAQ. The CDR3 regions of human TCRbeta chains were subjected to immunosequencing. The authors' analysis ran thus. Repertoire TCRs were checked for matches against a reference library of SARS-CoV-2-specific TCRs that had been generated using the MIRA antigen-specificity platform. Breadth meant the fraction of unique TCRs that were SARS-CoV-2-associated, whereas depth meant the fraction of total T cells that were SARS-CoV-2-associated. Each spike-specific TCR was assigned to its reactive spike region and to a CD4 or CD8 class using the MIRA data. Log10-transformed breadth and depth values were compared by one-way ANOVA with Sidak's multiple comparisons tests. Drawn from immuneACCESS, this table holds only the in-frame rearrangements with V and J called that TCRdb kept. Clones are partly lost; checked studies trace under half to an unresolved V gene and leave the rest unexplained. V and J calls and clone size are given by that table; D and trimming were obtained from the DNA. For this sample there are some 89,000 clones; approximately 89% appear just once. Together, the top ten hold roughly 2.3% of the sample.

Comment on this clone: No antigen is known for it. The sample holds no much larger clone one base away, and base qualities are not on file.

The receptor was isolated from an adult in good health. The sequence is built from TRBV7-9 and TRBJ2-5; the best D guess is TRBD1, with 6 bases matching. Sequencing was performed on peripheral blood, taken on day 0 of AZD1222 vaccination. The DNA sequence is given as TGTGCCAGCAACCTAGCTGGGGGCTCGCGGGAGACCCAGTACTTC. Translated, this gives CASNLAGGSRETQYF.